This T cell receptor beta chain is from a study of beta chain features in type 1 diabetes. Study-wide findings and caveats: TCRB CDR3s were moderately but significantly shorter in Type 1 diabetes patients in all four CD4+ subsets. VDJ junctions in type 1 diabetes patients carried more deletions and fewer insertions.

Sorting with CD45RO/CCR7/CD25/CD127/CD95/CD27 yielded naive, central memory, regulatory and stem-like memory CD4+ cells. This CDR3 has 13 residues. The germline V gene encodes CDR1 SGHTA and CDR2 FQGNSA. V lost 3 bases and J lost 5, with 10 bases in between. Investigators reverse transcribed all isolated RNA, so they sequenced expressed TCRB transcripts. Assay used: immunoSEQ multiplex PCR; TCRdb lists only in-frame clones, some missing. The sample yields tens of thousands of clones, approximately 70% seen once. The table lists this clone with a few counts. Antigen: not known. Input material: Tregs from blood. This chain links TRBV7-2 with TRBJ2-5; D perhaps matches TRBD1 (5 bases). The receptor comes from a woman aged 18-29 years with type 1 diabetes. CDR3 sequence (DNA): TGTGCCAGCAGCTTTCAGGGATCGGAGACCCAGTACTTC. It yields the protein CASSFQGSETQYF.